This T cell receptor beta chain derives from a study of CD4 T cells in relation to SARS-CoV-2 and coronaviruses. The CDR3 length is 15 residues. V lost 4 bases, J lost 0 bases, and 5 bases stayed unmatched. Germline V gene data show CDR1 as SGHDT and CDR2 as YYEEEE. This clone has just a few counts. Sequencing was performed with immunoSEQ multiplex PCR; in TCRdb, only in-frame clones are kept and a portion is missing. Of around 70,000 clones detected, over 70% appear once; the ten largest clones hold around 1.7%. Unexposed donor CD4+ T cells date from 2011-2018, before the COVID-19 pandemic. Sequenced input: memory CD4+ T cells from PBMCs. The sequence derives from a human donor in good health. The chain links TRBV5-6 to TRBJ2-7; 9 positions match TRBD1. CDR3 sequence (DNA): TGTGCCAGCAGCGGGGACAGGGTGGACTCCTACGAGCAGTACTTC. It is translated as CASSGDRVDSYEQYF.